The entry that follows covers one TCR beta chain sequence. The table came from immunoSEQ multiplex PCR; TCRdb's copy has only in-frame clones and leaves some out. Seen here are around 100,000 clones, around 87% observed once, and the top ten hold 15% to 20%. This sample is part of a study of blood T cell repertoires in COVID-19. On the study more broadly: Samples came from the United States, Italy and Spain, spanning acute and convalescent COVID-19. In each case, the material was cDNA or gDNA derived from T cells, B-cell-depleted T cells, or PBMCs.

Per germline, CDR1 LGHNA and CDR2 YSLEER. V shed 1 base and J 4 bases; nucleotides not matched to a gene: 7. The CDR3 contains 16 residues. Sequencing was carried out using peripheral blood. This TCR derives from a human donor in a cohort sampled during active COVID-19. The chain uses TRBV4-3 and TRBJ2-1; 7 nucleotides align to TRBD2. CDR3 nucleotides: TGCGCCAGCAGCCAAGTTGTGGCTAGCGGATACAATGAGCAGTTCTTC. Protein: CASSQVVASGYNEQFF.